This T cell receptor (beta chain) was recovered during a study of Tregs in tolerant kidney transplant recipients. Germline assignment: CDR1 SGHTA and CDR2 FQGNSA. Trimming removed 1 base at V and 2 bases at J, with 9 bases between. CDR3 length: 14 residues. The data were produced by immunoSEQ multiplex PCR, yet TCRdb's version contains in-frame clones alone and is incomplete. The sample holds 95,000 or so clones, over 85% seen once. Mixed chimerism was transient after nonmyeloablative marrow transplants from related graft donors. This chain links TRBV7-2 with TRBJ2-7; TRBD2 is a possible D gene (5 bases). This sequence was found in a human patient who received a combined kidney and bone marrow transplant. Certain T cells may be donor cells from the graft. Sample: CD4+ T cells from blood (PBMCs), taken 12 months after the transplant. The CDR3 nucleotides are TGTGCCAGCAGCTTAGGGAGCGGCCCCTACGAGCAGTACTTC. Its protein product is CASSLGSGPYEQYF.